The rows below give T cell receptor beta chains drawn from one sample of a study of blood T cell repertoires in COVID-19. Method: immunoSEQ multiplex PCR; TCRdb's copy keeps in-frame clones and lacks some. The sample lists about 120,000 clones, approximately 90% seen once, with approximately 1.7% in the top ten. The specimen was peripheral blood. The source of these receptors is a human donor with active COVID-19. The donor label of this sample is uncertain. CDR3s include the opening cysteine and the closing phenylalanine or tryptophan. The D gene is left open where the match is weak. For some rows the clone size is stated as once, few or many, or as a class when expanded; others skip it.

D gene	clone size	V gene	J gene	CDR3 protein	CDR3 DNA
TRBD1	.	TRBV19	TRBJ1-3	CASSIIGTGTGNTIYF	TGTGCCAGTAGTATTATCGGGACAGGCACCGGAAACACCATATATTTT
.	.	TRBV13	TRBJ1-1	CASSTPGVLNTEAFF	TGTGCCAGCAGCACCCCAGGTGTGTTGAACACTGAAGCTTTCTTT
TRBD2	once	TRBV9	TRBJ2-1	CASSVEWTSGDNEQFF	TGTGCCAGCAGCGTAGAGTGGACTAGCGGGGACAATGAGCAGTTCTTC
TRBD1	.	TRBV12-5	TRBJ2-3	CASGSDRAQDTQYF	TGTGCTAGTGGTTCGGACAGGGCACAAGATACGCAGTATTTT
TRBD1	.	TRBV2	TRBJ2-7	CASSVPTGVAYEQYF	TGTGCCAGCAGTGTTCCGACAGGGGTCGCCTACGAGCAGTACTTC
.	once	TRBV12-3/TRBV12-4	TRBJ1-4	CASNGGEEKLFF	TGTGCCAGCAACGGTGGGGAGGAAAAACTGTTTTTT
.	.	TRBV5-1	TRBJ1-3	CASSLEEGSGNTIYF	TGCGCCAGCAGCTTGGAAGAGGGCTCTGGAAACACCATATATTTT
.	.	TRBV3-1/TRBV3-2	TRBJ2-1	CASSQPTRNYYNEQFF	TGTGCCAGCAGCCAACCAACTAGGAACTACTACAATGAGCAGTTCTTC
TRBD1	.	TRBV4-1	TRBJ1-4	CASSLGQGTKNEKLFF	TGCGCCAGCAGCCTGGGACAGGGAACTAAGAATGAAAAACTGTTTTTT
TRBD1	.	TRBV11-2	TRBJ1-6	CASSWGQFYSPLHF	TGTGCCAGCAGCTGGGGACAGTTTTATTCACCCCTCCACTTT
.	few	TRBV10-3	TRBJ1-1	CAISAGGVNTEAFF	TGTGCCATCTCGGCCGGCGGAGTGAACACTGAAGCTTTCTTT
.	.	TRBV4-3	TRBJ2-7	CASSQDSGAEQYF	TGCGCCAGCAGCCAAGATAGTGGGGCCGAGCAGTACTTC
TRBD1	.	TRBV5-8	TRBJ2-3	CASSSGTGSLNTDTQYF	TGTGCCAGCAGCTCCGGGACAGGTTCCCTAAACACAGATACGCAGTATTTT
TRBD2	.	TRBV5-1	TRBJ2-7	CASSLVAGSFEQYF	TGCGCCAGCAGCTTGGTAGCGGGGAGCTTCGAGCAGTACTTC
.	.	TRBV19	TRBJ2-5	CASSIIARKGETQYF	TGTGCCAGTAGTATCATAGCGAGAAAAGGGGAGACCCAGTACTTC
TRBD1	.	TRBV29-1	TRBJ2-5	CSATGLETQYF	TGCAGCGCGACAGGGCTTGAGACCCAGTACTTC
TRBD1	once	TRBV7-2	TRBJ1-5	CASSLGSIGAGGPQHF	TGTGCCAGCAGCTTAGGTTCAATAGGGGCAGGGGGGCCCCAGCATTTT
TRBD1	.	TRBV11-2	TRBJ1-2	CASSPRQGEAYGYTF	TGTGCCAGCAGCCCCCGACAGGGGGAGGCCTATGGCTACACCTTC
.	.	TRBV6-6	TRBJ1-1	CASSYTWNTEAFF	TGTGCCAGCAGTTATACTTGGAACACTGAAGCTTTCTTT
TRBD1	.	TRBV12-3/TRBV12-4	TRBJ1-2	CASRGTGEGYTF	TGTGCCAGCAGGGGGACAGGGGAAGGCTACACCTTC
TRBD2	.	TRBV27	TRBJ2-3	CASSLFSGGDFGTDTQYF	TGTGCCAGCAGTTTATTTAGCGGGGGGGATTTTGGCACAGATACGCAGTATTTT
TRBD2	few	TRBV7-9	TRBJ2-2	CASTLRGATGELFF	TGTGCCAGCACCTTGCGGGGGGCGACCGGGGAGCTGTTTTTT
.	.	TRBV10-1	TRBJ2-1	CASSESLSDEQFF	TGCGCCAGCAGTGAGTCGTTGTCAGATGAGCAGTTCTTC
.	.	TRBV5-8	TRBJ2-1	CASSLDRFSSYNEQFF	TGTGCCAGCAGCCTCGACAGGTTCAGCTCCTACAATGAGCAGTTCTTC
TRBD1	once	TRBV4-3	TRBJ2-3	CASSQDRGQGNTDTQYF	TGCGCCAGCAGCCAAGACAGGGGACAGGGGAACACAGATACGCAGTATTTT
TRBD1	.	TRBV15	TRBJ1-1	CATSRDGTGGTEAFF	TGTGCCACCAGCAGAGATGGGACAGGGGGCACTGAAGCTTTCTTT
TRBD2	.	TRBV7-2	TRBJ2-3	CASSLTPRGGGFTDTQYF	TGTGCCAGCAGCTTAACACCTCGCGGGGGGGGGTTCACAGATACGCAGTATTTT